These 20 T cell receptor beta chains were sequenced from one sample in a study of identical twins. A single record per CDR3 protein comes from TCRdb applying MiXCR to the 5' RACE reads. The data hold some 760,000 distinct CDR3 sequences, with around a sixth observed a single time. Separately, the same data were catalogued under a study of T cells expressing NK-cell markers.

The sequenced sample was PBMCs. All receptors come from a woman under 30 in good health.

This rearrangement joins TRBV20-1 to TRBJ1-5; 9 positions match TRBD1. Per germline, CDR1 DFQATT and CDR2 SNEGSKA (reference sequence). V lost 3 bases to trimming and J lost 1 base; unmatched junction nucleotides: 7. CDR3 size: 16 residues. The CDR3 DNA sequence: TGCAGTGCTAGGGAACAGGGGGCTATGAGCAATCAGCCCCAGCATTTT. Translated, it gives CSAREQGAMSNQPQHF.

Only a few counts were recorded for this clonotype. V usage is TRBV7-2 and J usage is TRBJ2-7; D not resolved. In germline, CDR1 is SGHTA, CDR2 FQGNSA. The CDR3 is 13 amino acids. V lost 4 bases and J lost 7, with 14 bases in between. CDR3 nucleotides: TGTGCCAGCAGCTCTAGTGGCGGACGGGAGCAGTACTTC. Residues: CASSSSGGREQYF. Using reference TRBV7-2 and TRBJ2-7 for the parts outside the CDR3, the full variable domain is GAGVSQSPSNKVTEKGKDVELRCDPISGHTALYWYRQSLGQGLEFLIYFQGNSAPDKSGLPSDRFSAERTGGSVSTLTIQRTQQEDSAVYLCASSSSGGREQYFGPGTRLTVT.

This clonotype was seen repeatedly, ten times or more. One end of the junction fails to match germline, which may point to a read error. The chain employs TRBV12-3 or TRBV12-4 and TRBJ1-3, with 7 positions matching TRBD1. This CDR3 contains 14 residues. The CDR3 region is CASSPTGSGNTIYF. CDR3 in DNA: TGCGCCAGCAGTCCGACAGGGTCTGGAAACACCATATATTTT.

The chain combines TRBV12-3 or TRBV12-4 with TRBJ1-2; possible D gene TRBD1, 6 bases. The CDR3 sequence is 11 residues long. V was shortened by 1 base and J by 14 bases, with 11 bases between the two germline ends. CDR3 DNA sequence: TGTGCCAGCAGTTTAGGAGGGGGGTTAACCTTC. Amino acids: CASSLGGGLTF.

This clonotype was observed at least ten times. The J gene is TRBJ1-1, the V gene TRBV12-3 or TRBV12-4, with a weak D call TRBD1 (5 bases). The CDR3 covers 14 residues. Trimming removed 3 bases from V and 1 base from J, with 9 bases in between. The CDR3 DNA sequence: TGTGCCAGCAGTTTGTGGGGACGGAACACTGAAGCTTTCTTT. Amino acids: CASSLWGRNTEAFF.

The gene calls are TRBV10-2 and TRBJ2-1, with 9 nucleotides matching TRBD1. Germline assignment: CDR1 WSHSY and CDR2 SAAADI. This CDR3 is 14 amino acids long. Unmatched junction bases numbered 3, after V lost 2 bases and J lost 7 bases. The CDR3 nucleotides read TGCGCCAGCAGTGAGACAGGGGGCGGAAATGAGCAGTTCTTC. It translates to CASSETGGGNEQFF.

V usage is TRBV27 and J usage is TRBJ2-1; possible D gene TRBD1, 5 bases. Germline CDR1 is MNHEY and CDR2 is SMNVEV (reference sequence). Deletions cut 3 bases from V and 6 bases from J, with 15 bases between. This CDR3 spans 15 amino acids. The CDR3 DNA follows: TGTGCCAGCAGTTTGGGTGACAGCCCCCTCAATGAGCAGTTCTTC. It encodes CASSLGDSPLNEQFF.

This clonotype showed up just a few times. The V gene is TRBV10-3, the J gene TRBJ2-3; TRBD2 matches at 10 bases. V was clipped by 8 bases and J by 5 bases; unmatched bases: 13. From germline, CDR1 is ENHRY and CDR2 SYGVKD. The length of the CDR3 is 16 residues. CDR3 nucleotide sequence: TGTGCCATCTCGAGCGGGGGGGCCCGGGGGAAAGATACGCAGTATTTT. This gives the protein CAISSGGARGKDTQYF.

This chain connects TRBV29-1 to TRBJ1-1; D gene ambiguous. Deletions cut 5 bases from V and 2 bases from J, with 6 bases between. The CDR3 is 11 amino acids. CDR1 and CDR2 from the germline V gene are SQVTM and ANQGSEA. CDR3 sequence: CSVSTNTEAFF. The CDR3 DNA reads TGCAGCGTTTCGACAAACACTGAAGCTTTCTTT.

This clonotype has a handful of counts. The chain combines TRBV7-9 with TRBJ1-2; D ambiguous. The germline V gene has CDR1 SEHNR and CDR2 FQNEAQ (reference sequence). Trimming cost V 8 bases and J 9 bases, with 22 bases left between them. There are 14 residues in the CDR3. The CDR3 DNA sequence: TGTGCCAGCTTTGAGGACCCCATCCCCTTCCGCTACACCTTC. This gives the protein CASFEDPIPFRYTF.

This clonotype was counted between two and nine times. The chain couples TRBV3-1 to TRBJ2-3; D unresolved. This CDR3 spans 11 amino acids. Germline-derived CDR1 and CDR2 are LGHDT and YNNKEL (reference sequence). With 3 bases removed from V and 10 bases from J, the gap between germline ends came to 8 bases. In DNA, the CDR3 is TGTGCCAGCAGCCATGGTTCCCCGCAGTATTTT. Translating gives CASSHGSPQYF.

There are a few counts of this clonotype. The rearrangement joins TRBV7-9 to TRBJ1-6, with D hard to call. The germline V and J ends were trimmed by 3 bases and 7 bases, with 4 bases remaining between them. The CDR3 is 12 residues long. Germline CDR1 reads SEHNR; CDR2 reads FQNEAQ (reference sequence). CDR3 nucleotide sequence: TGTGCCAGCAGCTTTAACAATTCACCCCTCCACTTT. Amino acids: CASSFNNSPLHF.

The chain carries TRBV6-6 and TRBJ1-2; perhaps TRBD1 as D (6 bases). The CDR3 loop spans 12 amino acids. V was shortened by 5 bases and J by 12 bases, with 16 bases between the two germline ends. Germline values: CDR1 MNHNY, CDR2 SVGAGI (reference sequence). The CDR3 region is CASSAPQGTDTF. The CDR3 DNA follows: TGTGCCAGCAGTGCCCCTCAGGGGACTGACACCTTC.

The gene calls are TRBV5-1 and TRBJ2-1; D is uncertain. The V gene lost 0 bases and the J gene lost 7 bases, with 11 bases spanning the gap. The CDR3 runs to 14 residues. Germline V gene sequence: CDR1 SGHRS, CDR2 YFSETQ. DNA of the CDR3: TGCGCCAGCAGCTTGGTAGTCAACTGGAATGAGCAGTTCTTC. Translating it yields CASSLVVNWNEQFF.

The sample holds many counts of this clonotype. The gene calls are TRBV6-5 and TRBJ2-5, with 7 bases fitting TRBD1. Germline CDR1 MNHEY, CDR2 SVGAGI. The length of the CDR3 is 14 residues. V lost 6 bases to trimming and J lost 3 bases; unmatched junction nucleotides: 7. The CDR3 DNA sequence: TGTGCCAGCAGATTACAGGGGATGGAAGAGACCCAGTACTTC. It is translated as CASRLQGMEETQYF.

This clonotype has more than one count but fewer than ten. CDR3: CAGALDGQNTEAFF. In DNA, the CDR3 is TGTGCCGGGGCACTCGACGGCCAGAACACTGAAGCTTTCTTT. The genes are TRBV6-1 and TRBJ1-1, with a tentative D call TRBD1 (5 bases). Trimming shortened V by 11 bases and J by 1 base, and 17 bases separated the two germline ends. This CDR3 region has 14 residues. CDR1 is MNHNS, CDR2 SASEGT, per germline.

This clonotype was detected a few times. V and J are TRBV19 and TRBJ2-7; D ambiguous. The CDR3 contains 14 residues. Germline CDR1 and CDR2: LNHDA and SQIVND (reference sequence). With 3 bases removed from V and 3 bases from J, the gap between germline ends came to 12 bases. CDR3 bases: TGTGCCAGTAGTATGGGGAAGGGTGTCTACGAGCAGTACTTC. Protein sequence: CASSMGKGVYEQYF. Full variable domain (remainder filled in from reference TRBV19 and TRBJ2-7): DGGITQSPKYLFRKEGQNVTLSCEQNLNHDAMYWYRQDPGQGLRLIYYSQIVNDFQKGDIAEGYSVSREKKESFPLTVTSAQKNPTAFYLCASSMGKGVYEQYFGPGTRLTVT.

About this clonotype: This may arise from a read error, as a much more abundant clone is one base away. The chain links TRBV11-2 to TRBJ2-6; TRBD2 might be the D (5 bases). CDR3 length equals 15 residues. Between the trimmed V and J ends, which lost 5 bases and 0 bases, there was a span of 8 bases. Germline CDR1 SGHAT, CDR2 FQNNGV. This CDR3 reads CASSRGSSGANVLTF. DNA for the CDR3: TGTGCCAGCAGCCGAGGGAGCTCTGGGGCCAACGTCCTGACTTTC. The variable domain in full, with the rest retrieved from reference TRBV11-2 and TRBJ2-6, is EAGVAQSPRYKIIEKRQSVAFWCNPISGHATLYWYQQILGQGPKLLIQFQNNGVVDDSQLPKDRFSAERLKGVDSTLKIQPAKLEDSAVYLCASSRGSSGANVLTFGAGSRLTVL.

This clonotype was detected a few times. V gene TRBV5-5 combines with J gene TRBJ1-1; 8 nucleotides agree with TRBD1. Germline values: CDR1 SGHKS, CDR2 YYEKEE (reference sequence). V lost 2 bases to trimming and J lost 7 bases; unmatched junction nucleotides: 13. CDR3 length: 16 amino acids. CDR3 region: CASSFRTTGTGVEAFF. The CDR3 coding sequence is TGTGCCAGCAGCTTCCGCACAACCGGGACAGGTGTTGAAGCTTTCTTT.

This clonotype was seen a few times. The V and J genes are TRBV4-3 and TRBJ2-3; no clear D gene. Germline V CDR1 and CDR2: LGHNA, YSLEER. This CDR3 region has 12 residues. V was trimmed by 0 bases and J by 11 bases, leaving 9 bases between them. The CDR3 is CASSQDLHRQYF. Written as DNA, the CDR3 is TGCGCCAGCAGCCAAGATCTTCACCGGCAGTATTTT.